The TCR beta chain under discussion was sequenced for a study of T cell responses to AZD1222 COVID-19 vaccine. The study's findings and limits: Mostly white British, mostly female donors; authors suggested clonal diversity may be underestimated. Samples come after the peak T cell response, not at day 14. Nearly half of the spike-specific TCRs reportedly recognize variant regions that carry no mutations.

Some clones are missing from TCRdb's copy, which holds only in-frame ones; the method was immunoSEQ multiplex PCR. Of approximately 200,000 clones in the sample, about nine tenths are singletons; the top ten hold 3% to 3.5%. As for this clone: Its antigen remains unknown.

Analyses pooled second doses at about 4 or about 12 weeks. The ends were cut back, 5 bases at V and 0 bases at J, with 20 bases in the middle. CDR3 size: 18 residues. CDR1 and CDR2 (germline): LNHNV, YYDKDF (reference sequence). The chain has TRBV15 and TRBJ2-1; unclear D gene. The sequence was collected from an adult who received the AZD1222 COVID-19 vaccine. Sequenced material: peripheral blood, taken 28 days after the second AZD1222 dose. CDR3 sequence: CATSGFFGDPFSYNEQFF. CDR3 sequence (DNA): TGTGCCACCAGCGGGTTTTTTGGCGATCCCTTCTCCTACAATGAGCAGTTCTTC.